This T cell receptor beta chain appears in the sequencing data of a study of PD-L1 blockade in urothelial cancer. Repertoires were generated with immunoSEQ multiplex PCR, while TCRdb's copy carries only in-frame clones and drops some. The table shows more than 90,000 clones, with around nine tenths occurring only once. In germline, CDR1 is SQVTM, CDR2 ANQGSEA. This CDR3 has 15 residues. Trimming cost V 4 bases and J 8 bases, with 23 bases left between them. Described time point: pretreatment peripheral blood. The receptor was derived from a man aged 55 to 69 with urothelial cancer. The gene calls are TRBV29-1 and TRBJ1-2, with D tentatively TRBD1 (6 bases). The sequenced sample was PBMCs, obtained around atezolizumab (anti-PD-L1) treatment. The CDR3 loop reads CSVAGGRGRAGGYTF. The CDR3 DNA sequence: TGCAGCGTTGCGGGGGGAAGGGGGAGGGCAGGCGGCTACACCTTC. Drawing the rest from reference TRBV29-1 and TRBJ1-2, the complete variable domain is SAVISQKPSRDICQRGTSLTIQCQVDSQVTMMFWYRQQPGQSLTLIATANQGSEATYESGFVIDKFPISRPNLTFSTLTVSNMSPEDSSIYLCSVAGGRGRAGGYTFGSGTRLTVV.